Given below is one T cell receptor beta chain in context. The junction does not match germline at one end; this may be a read error. Method: immunoSEQ multiplex PCR; TCRdb's copy keeps in-frame clones and lacks some. The sample includes about a million clones, about 74% of them seen just once. This record comes from a study of shared clonotypes between healthy human individuals. The sequencing sample was made of memory CD4+ T cells sorted from blood. Subset described: CD45RA-negative fraction. The clonotype was recovered from a man in his late teens or twenties in good health.

The CDR3 DNA sequence: TGTGCCAGCAGCTTAGCCGGGGCCCGAATTGACTTC. Translating it yields CASSLAGARIDF. The genes are TRBV7-2 and TRBJ2-5; D is possibly TRBD1 or TRBD2 (5 bases each). This CDR3 has 12 residues. Germline CDR1 reads SGHTA; CDR2 reads FQGNSA.